The clone carrying this T cell receptor (beta chain) showed up many times. What it binds is unknown. The data were taken from a study of neurological immune-mediated disorders. Overall study results and limits: HTLV-1-associated myelopathy led in TCR clonal expansion, while multiple sclerosis ranked lowest, below healthy controls.

The length of the CDR3 is 13 residues. Germline V gene sequence: CDR1 SGHTA, CDR2 FQGNSA. The V gene lost 8 bases and the J gene lost 4 bases, with 12 bases spanning the gap. 5'RACE with 10-nucleotide random UMIs produced the cDNA. TCRdb redid the calling of the 5' RACE reads with MiXCR, one entry per CDR3 protein. The data show about 76,000 distinct CDR3 sequences, with more than 15% seen just once and roughly 14% held by the top ten. The controls, all healthy individuals, were blood bank volunteers in Maryland, USA. Unsorted libraries used 2 million PBMCs kept at -80 degrees C. The sample comprised PBMCs. The chain has TRBV7-2 and TRBJ2-1; perhaps TRBD2 as D (5 bases). The receptor comes from a woman between 40 and 55 years old in good health. This CDR3 is CASSTEGYNEQFF. The CDR3 region has the DNA TGTGCCAGCTCAACTGAGGGATACAATGAGCAGTTCTTC.